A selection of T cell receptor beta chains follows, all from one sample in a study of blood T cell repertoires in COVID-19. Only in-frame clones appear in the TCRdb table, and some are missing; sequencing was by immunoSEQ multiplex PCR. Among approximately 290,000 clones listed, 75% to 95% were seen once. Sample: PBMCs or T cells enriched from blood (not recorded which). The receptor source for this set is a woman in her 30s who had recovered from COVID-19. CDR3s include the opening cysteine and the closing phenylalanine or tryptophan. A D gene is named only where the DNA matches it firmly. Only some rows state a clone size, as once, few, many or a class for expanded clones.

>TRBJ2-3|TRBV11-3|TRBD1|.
CASSSGQDPSTDTQYF
TGTGCCAGCAGCTCCGGACAGGACCCTAGCACAGATACGCAGTATTTT
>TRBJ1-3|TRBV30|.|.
CASGVSDYTIYF
TGTGCCTCCGGGGTGAGCGACTACACCATATATTTT
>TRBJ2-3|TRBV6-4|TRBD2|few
CASSDSTSGSDTQYF
TGTGCCAGCAGTGACTCAACTAGCGGTTCAGATACGCAGTATTTT
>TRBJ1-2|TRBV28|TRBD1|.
CASRGTGEVNYGYTF
TGTGCCAGCAGGGGGACAGGGGAAGTTAACTATGGCTACACCTTC
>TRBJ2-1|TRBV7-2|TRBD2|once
CASSPRSGGLTHNEQFF
TGTGCCAGCAGCCCCCGGTCGGGGGGGCTGACCCACAATGAGCAGTTCTTC
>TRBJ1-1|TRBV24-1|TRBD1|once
CATSDRETGGNTEAFF
TGTGCCACCAGTGACCGAGAGACAGGGGGGAACACTGAAGCTTTCTTT
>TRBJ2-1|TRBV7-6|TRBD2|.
CASSLNYASGEYNEQFF
TGTGCCAGCAGCTTAAATTATGCTAGCGGGGAATACAATGAGCAGTTCTTC
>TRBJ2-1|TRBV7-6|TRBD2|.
CASSLVAGAHSEQFF
TGTGCCAGCAGCTTAGTGGCGGGAGCCCATAGTGAGCAGTTCTTC
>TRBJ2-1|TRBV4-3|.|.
CASSHLGGRADEQFF
TGCGCCAGCAGCCACCTCGGGGGGCGAGCGGATGAGCAGTTCTTC
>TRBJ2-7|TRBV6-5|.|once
CASSLTGTNYEQYF
TGTGCCAGCAGCTTAACCGGGACAAACTACGAGCAGTACTTC
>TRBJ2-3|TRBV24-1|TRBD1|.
CATSDLPGTVHIEGSDTQYF
TGTGCCACCAGTGATTTGCCTGGGACAGTCCATATTGAGGGATCAGATACGCAGTATTTT
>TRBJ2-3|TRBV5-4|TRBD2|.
CASSLLSGGSTDTQYF
TGTGCCAGCAGCTTGCTTAGCGGGGGAAGCACAGATACGCAGTATTTT
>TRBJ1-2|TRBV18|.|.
CASSGRMNGYTF
TGTGCCAGCTCAGGCAGGATGAACGGCTACACCTTC
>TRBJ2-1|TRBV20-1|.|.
CSARLVNEQFF
TGCAGTGCTAGGTTAGTCAATGAGCAGTTCTTC
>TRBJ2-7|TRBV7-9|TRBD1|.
CASSLRTGNYEQYF
TGTGCCAGCAGCTTAAGGACAGGGAACTACGAGCAGTACTTC
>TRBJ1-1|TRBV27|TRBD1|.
CASSSLQGAHTEAFF
TGTGCCAGCAGTTCCCTACAGGGGGCGCACACTGAAGCTTTCTTT
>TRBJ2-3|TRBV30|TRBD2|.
CAWSELAGRGNTQYF
TGTGCCTGGAGTGAACTAGCGGGAAGGGGAAATACGCAGTATTTT
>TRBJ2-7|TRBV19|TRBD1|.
CASSSGTGGYEQYF
TGTGCCAGTAGTTCCGGGACAGGGGGGTACGAGCAGTACTTC
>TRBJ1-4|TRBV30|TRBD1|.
CAWSWTGEKLFF
TGTGCCTGGAGTTGGACAGGTGAAAAACTGTTTTTT
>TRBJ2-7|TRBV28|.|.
CASSVRQALSYEQYF
TGTGCCAGCAGTGTCCGCCAGGCCCTCTCCTACGAGCAGTACTTC
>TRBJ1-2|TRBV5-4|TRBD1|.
CASSQDRGSYGYTF
TGTGCCAGCAGCCAGGACAGGGGAAGCTATGGCTACACCTTC
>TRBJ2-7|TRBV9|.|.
CASSLHPGTRYEQYF
TGTGCCAGCAGCCTCCACCCCGGGACTCGCTACGAGCAGTACTTC
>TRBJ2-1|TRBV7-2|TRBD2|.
CASSLLAGGFEQFF
TGTGCCAGCAGCTTACTAGCGGGAGGTTTTGAGCAGTTCTTC
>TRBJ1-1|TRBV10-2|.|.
CASSDPGHRSTEAFF
TGCGCCAGCAGCGACCCGGGACACCGGAGCACTGAAGCTTTCTTT
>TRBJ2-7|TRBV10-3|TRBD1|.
CAISEETGKLREQYF
TGTGCCATCAGTGAAGAGACAGGGAAATTAAGGGAGCAGTACTTC